A selection of T cell receptor beta chains follows, all from one sample in a study of beta chain features in type 1 diabetes. Here immunoSEQ multiplex PCR was the method, and the copy in TCRdb shows in-frame clones only, minus some. The sample holds roughly 350,000 clones, 9.6% seen once. Sequencing was carried out using central memory CD4+ T cells from blood. Receptor source: a young man with type 1 diabetes. Each CDR3 is given with its conserved first and last residue. The D gene is left open where the match is weak. Where a row states a size, it is once, few, many or the class of an expanded clone; other rows omit it.

- TRBJ2-1 TRBV5-1 TRBD2 CASSYVLASSYNEQFF TGCGCCAGCAGCTACGTACTAGCGAGCTCCTACAATGAGCAGTTCTTC
- TRBJ2-5 TRBV7-9 - CASSLEGTSTQYF TGTGCCAGCAGCTTAGAGGGGACTTCGACCCAGTACTTC
- TRBJ2-1 TRBV27 TRBD2 CASSPRTSGRKMSRFF TGTGCCAGCAGTCCTCGGACTAGCGGGAGAAAAATGAGTCGGTTCTTC
few TRBJ2-5 TRBV4-3 TRBD2 CASSLGGLAGVGGETQYF TGCGCCAGCAGCCTGGGGGGACTAGCGGGAGTAGGTGGGGAGACCCAGTACTTC
few TRBJ2-3 TRBV5-1 - CASSDTTTPDTQYF TGCGCCAGCAGCGACACAACGACGCCAGATACGCAGTATTTT
- TRBJ2-7 TRBV6-5 - CASSEGQTDEQYF TGTGCCAGCAGTGAGGGGCAGACTGATGAGCAGTACTTC
few TRBJ2-7 TRBV27 - CASSSLGDPQHEQYF TGTGCCAGCAGTTCCCTTGGCGACCCCCAACACGAGCAGTACTTC
- TRBJ2-1 TRBV28 - CASSLYPNEQFF TGTGCCAGCAGTTTGTACCCGAATGAGCAGTTCTTC
few TRBJ1-5 TRBV11-2 - CASSLGAGSAGNNQPQHF TGTGCCAGCAGCTTAGGGGCAGGGTCGGCAGGCAACAATCAGCCCCAGCATTTT
many TRBJ2-2 TRBV5-1 - CASSPRAGRGITGELFF TGCGCCAGCAGCCCTCGAGCGGGTAGAGGGATCACCGGGGAGCTGTTTTTT
- TRBJ1-1 TRBV29-1 - CSVVSRRREEDAEAFF TGCAGCGTCGTATCGAGGAGGAGGGAAGAGGACGCTGAAGCTTTCTTT
- TRBJ2-7 TRBV6-1 TRBD2 CASSERTGRGLAGEQQYF TGTGCCAGCAGTGAACGGACGGGGAGGGGCCTAGCGGGAGAACAGCAGTACTTC
- TRBJ2-3 TRBV18 - CASLDQSDTQYF TGTGCCAGCTTAGACCAGTCCGATACGCAGTATTTT
- TRBJ2-7 TRBV11-2 TRBD2 CASSLALAGGNEQYF TGTGCCAGCAGCTTAGCGCTAGCGGGAGGTAACGAGCAGTACTTC
- TRBJ2-7 TRBV10-3 - CAISESEQDPYEQYF TGTGCCATCAGTGAGTCGGAACAGGACCCCTACGAGCAGTACTTC
- TRBJ2-1 TRBV5-1 - CASSSEGNEQFF TGCGCCAGCAGCTCGGAAGGCAATGAGCAGTTCTTC
- TRBJ2-1 TRBV7-2 TRBD2 CASSLRTSGFVSEQFF TGTGCCAGCAGCTTAAGGACTAGCGGGTTTGTTAGTGAGCAGTTCTTC
few TRBJ2-7 TRBV4-1 TRBD2 CASSQGSGLAGYEQYF TGCGCCAGCAGCCAGGGATCGGGACTAGCGGGGTACGAGCAGTACTTC
few TRBJ2-7 TRBV28 - CASSFAGYVQGYEQYF TGTGCCAGCAGTTTTGCCGGTTATGTCCAGGGCTACGAGCAGTACTTC
few TRBJ2-1 TRBV5-4 TRBD2 CASSWTSGSNEQFF TGTGCCAGCAGCTGGACTAGCGGGAGTAATGAGCAGTTCTTC
few TRBJ1-2 TRBV27 - CASSFWGDDGYTF TGTGCCAGCAGTTTTTGGGGGGACGATGGCTACACCTTC
- TRBJ2-6 TRBV7-6 - CASILRLLSGANVLTF TGTGCCAGCATCCTTCGACTGCTCTCTGGGGCCAACGTCCTGACTTTC
- TRBJ1-4 TRBV9 TRBD1 CASSVGGQGEEKLFF TGTGCCAGCAGCGTAGGGGGACAGGGTGAGGAAAAACTGTTTTTT
few TRBJ2-2 TRBV6-1 - CASSRQNTGELFF TGTGCCAGCAGCCGACAGAACACCGGGGAGCTGTTTTTT
many TRBJ2-5 TRBV5-4 - CASRQDRGETQYF TGTGCCAGCAGACAAGACAGAGGAGAGACCCAGTACTTC
few TRBJ2-7 TRBV29-1 - CSVGSYSGREQYF TGCAGCGTTGGATCCTATTCAGGGCGCGAGCAGTACTTC
many TRBJ2-4 TRBV6-6 - CASSFYSGAKNIQYF TGTGCCAGCAGTTTCTATAGCGGAGCCAAAAACATTCAGTACTTC
- TRBJ1-1 TRBV10-3 - CAISDPKGLGDTEAFF TGTGCCATCAGTGACCCTAAGGGGCTCGGGGACACTGAAGCTTTCTTT
- TRBJ2-1 TRBV18 - CASSPSRGNEQFF TGTGCCAGCTCACCATCTCGGGGCAATGAGCAGTTCTTC
- TRBJ2-3 TRBV19 - CASSTSPTDTQYF TGTGCCAGTAGCACTAGCCCCACAGATACGCAGTATTTT
- TRBJ2-5 TRBV19 - CASSKDLGGEAQYF TGTGCCAGTAGTAAGGACCTTGGAGGGGAGGCCCAGTACTTC
- TRBJ2-3 TRBV6-5 TRBD2 CAIREGGRITDTQYF TGTGCCATCCGCGAGGGAGGGCGTATCACAGATACGCAGTATTTT
- TRBJ1-5 TRBV2 TRBD1 CASSVQGGYQPQHF TGTGCCAGCAGTGTACAGGGGGGATATCAGCCCCAGCATTTT
few TRBJ2-3 TRBV11-2 TRBD2 CASIENAGGGPDTQYF TGTGCCAGCATTGAGAACGCGGGAGGGGGTCCGGATACGCAGTATTTT
- TRBJ2-4 TRBV11-1 TRBD2 CASSFGLAGGLAKNIQYF TGTGCCAGCAGCTTCGGACTAGCGGGGGGTTTAGCCAAAAACATTCAGTACTTC
- TRBJ2-6 TRBV6-4 - CASSPENVLTF TGTGCCAGCAGCCCCGAGAATGTCCTGACTTTC
few TRBJ1-1 TRBV28 - CASSSNGGQSEAFF TGTGCCAGCAGTTCAAACGGGGGACAATCGGAAGCTTTCTTT
- TRBJ1-1 TRBV5-1 - CASGEGLVDAAFF TGCGCCAGCGGAGAGGGTCTGGTGGATGCGGCTTTCTTT
few TRBJ2-6 TRBV7-9 - CASSFDRPTSGANVLTF TGTGCCAGCAGCTTCGACAGGCCAACCTCTGGGGCCAACGTCCTGACTTTC
- TRBJ1-2 TRBV28 TRBD1 CASRPTGEAYGYTF TGTGCCAGCAGACCGACAGGGGAGGCCTATGGCTACACCTTC
few TRBJ2-4 TRBV29-1 TRBD1 CSVGTGSRNIQYF TGCAGCGTAGGGACAGGGTCTAGGAACATTCAGTACTTC
few TRBJ2-5 TRBV14 - CASSLLPGQGQETQYF TGTGCCAGCAGCCTACTACCCGGGCAGGGCCAAGAGACCCAGTACTTC
many TRBJ2-5 TRBV5-4 TRBD1 CASTEDRVRETQYF TGTGCCAGCACCGAGGACAGGGTTAGGGAGACCCAGTACTTC
- TRBJ2-7 TRBV6-1 - CASSEQGPYEQYF TGTGCCAGCAGTGAACAGGGGCCCTACGAGCAGTACTTC
many TRBJ2-5 TRBV18 TRBD2 CASSPPAGGAQETQYF TGTGCCAGCTCACCACCCGCGGGAGGGGCCCAAGAGACCCAGTACTTC
few TRBJ2-1 TRBV5-1 - CASSLDPSPEGGEQFF TGCGCCAGCAGCTTAGATCCTAGCCCCGAAGGGGGAGAGCAGTTCTTC
few TRBJ2-1 TRBV7-2 TRBD1 CASSLEGQRGREQFF TGTGCCAGCAGCTTAGAGGGACAGAGGGGTCGTGAGCAGTTCTTC
- TRBJ2-3 TRBV5-1 - CASSFGALAADTQYF TGCGCCAGCAGCTTTGGGGCTCTAGCCGCAGATACGCAGTATTTT
many TRBJ2-3 TRBV10-2 TRBD1 CASGQATSTDTQYF TGCGCCAGCGGACAGGCTACTAGCACAGATACGCAGTATTTT
- TRBJ2-7 TRBV28 TRBD1 CASSRTGAANYEQYF TGTGCCAGCAGTAGGACAGGGGCCGCCAACTACGAGCAGTACTTC
few TRBJ1-5 TRBV6-5 - CASSYNIDSNQPQHF TGTGCCAGCAGTTACAACATCGATAGCAATCAGCCCCAGCATTTT
few TRBJ2-2 TRBV7-8 TRBD2 CASSATSENTGELFF TGTGCCAGCAGCGCGACTAGCGAGAACACCGGGGAGCTGTTTTTT
few TRBJ2-5 TRBV5-6 - CASSFTEQETQYF TGTGCCAGCAGCTTCACAGAGCAAGAGACCCAGTACTTC